This TCR beta chain was retrieved from a study of blood T cell repertoires in COVID-19. Here immunoSEQ multiplex PCR was the method, and the copy in TCRdb shows in-frame clones only, minus some. This sample has 150,000 to 200,000 clones, with over 70% found just once. The germline gives CDR1 LGHDT, CDR2 YNNKEL (reference sequence). This CDR3 spans 13 amino acids. Trimming shortened V by 5 bases and J by 2 bases, and 7 bases separated the two germline ends. The clonotype comes from a man aged 70-80 years who had been exposed to COVID-19. The material sequenced was PBMCs or T cells enriched from blood (not recorded which). The chain recombines TRBV3-1 (or the pseudogene TRBV3-2) with TRBJ1-5, with TRBD1 as a possible D gene (5 bases). CDR3 in amino acids: CASSTRGNQPQHF. The CDR3 DNA sequence: TGTGCCAGCAGCACCAGGGGCAATCAGCCCCAGCATTTT.